This T cell receptor beta chain derives from a study of blood T cell repertoires in COVID-19. Study-level information: COVID-19 samples from acute and convalescent phases originated in the United States, Italy and Spain. PBMCs, B-cell-depleted T cells, or T cells provided the cDNA or gDNA that made up the material.

This clone was seen once. This CDR3 is 13 amino acids long. V lost 1 base and J 8 bases, leaving 11 bases between the germline ends. Produced via immunoSEQ multiplex PCR; TCRdb's table is partial and in-frame only. The data hold 150,000 to 200,000 clones, with about 88% observed a single time. The sequence was obtained from a man aged 40-55 years with active or convalescent COVID-19. This chain joins TRBV12-3 or TRBV12-4 and TRBJ1-2; D gene uncertain. Specimen: peripheral blood. In nucleotides, the CDR3 is TGTGCCAGCAGTTTAGGGCAGTTCAGAGGCTACACCTTC. This gives the protein CASSLGQFRGYTF.